This TCR beta chain was sequenced for a study of T cells in Graves' hyperthyroidism and ophthalmopathy. Study-wide results and limits: Ophthalmopathy could be told apart from stable hyperthyroidism with a 13 V-J model.

Per germline, CDR1 LNHDA and CDR2 SQIVND (reference sequence). With 8 bases clipped from V and 7 bases from J, the junction kept 14 bases outside the gene matches. This CDR3 is built from 15 residues. In patients aged 18 to 65, hyperthyroidism was newly diagnosed, with duration under 2 months. Patients showing uncontrolled infection, other autoimmune disease, pregnancy or lactation were ineligible. The blood sample was taken at first hyperthyroidism diagnosis, before any ophthalmopathy symptoms. Researchers amplified the TCR beta CDR3 regions from RNA transcripts. The HTBI set primed first-round TCR CDR3 RT-PCR. TCRdb ran MiXCR on the multiplex PCR reads and lists one entry per CDR3 protein. Altogether about 280,000 distinct CDR3 sequences are present, 25% to 30% being singletons, with the ten largest covering 25% to 30%. About this clonotype: Its antigen remains unknown.

The sequence was obtained from a man aged 40-49 years with Graves' hyperthyroidism that later progressed to Graves' ophthalmopathy. Sequencing was performed on blood. The chain has TRBV19 and TRBJ1-3, with 7 bases fitting TRBD1. The CDR3 nucleotides are TGTGCCAGTTTTCCTTCGGGACAGAACCTTAACACCATATATTTT. It specifies CASFPSGQNLNTIYF.